Shown below are 22 T cell receptor beta chains from a single sample sequenced in a study of blood T cell repertoires in COVID-19 (dated by TCRdb to about 2020). Libraries were built with the immunoSEQ multiplex PCR assay. TCRdb retrieved this table from immuneACCESS and kept in-frame rearrangements only. Not all clones are present; in checked studies, unresolved V genes account for under half, and no reason is known for the remainder. The sample records about 25,000 clones, roughly 86% of which are singletons. The top ten hold less than 5.5% of the sample. The sequenced sample was peripheral blood. Receptor source: a man aged 50-60 years with active COVID-19.

The chain uses TRBV7-8 and TRBJ2-7, with unresolved D. Germline V CDR1 and CDR2: SGHVS, FQNEAQ. V was shortened by 5 bases and J by 0 bases, with 11 bases between the two germline ends. CDR3 length: 14 amino acids. The DNA for the CDR3 is TGTGCCAGCAGCCGTCAACAGAGCTCCTACGAGCAGTACTTC. Protein: CASSRQQSSYEQYF.

The sample holds one count of this clone. This chain connects TRBV12-3 or TRBV12-4 to TRBJ2-7, with D perhaps TRBD2 (5 bases). The CDR3 totals 12 residues. V dropped 6 bases and J dropped 2 bases, with 8 bases sitting between them. CDR3 DNA sequence: TGTGCCAGCAGCCGGCGGGCCTACGAGCAGTACTTC. This encodes CASSRRAYEQYF.

The gene calls are TRBV7-9 and TRBJ2-5; a weak D match, TRBD2 (6 bases). Germline V gives CDR1 SEHNR, CDR2 FQNEAQ (reference sequence). CDR3 length equals 13 residues. V was trimmed by 5 bases and J by 3 bases, leaving 10 bases between them. The DNA of the CDR3 is TGTGCCAGCAGCCCCAGGAGGGAAGAGACCCAGTACTTC. Its translation: CASSPRREETQYF.

This chain connects TRBV9 to TRBJ1-1, with 8 bases matching TRBD1. CDR3 length: 15 residues. Per germline, CDR1 SGDLS and CDR2 YYNGEE. With V trimmed by 2 bases and J by 0 bases, 3 bases remained unmatched. The DNA for the CDR3 is TGTGCCAGCAGCGTGACAGGGGTTATGAACACTGAAGCTTTCTTT. Amino acid sequence: CASSVTGVMNTEAFF.

This rearrangement joins TRBV4-2 to TRBJ1-3; TRBD1 matches 7 bases. With 1 base clipped from V and 3 bases from J, the junction kept 9 bases outside the gene matches. The CDR3 contains 17 residues. Germline assignment: CDR1 LGHNA and CDR2 YNFKEQ. CDR3 sequence (DNA): TGTGCCAGCAGCCAAGTGATGTCAGGGGGGAATGGAAACACCATATATTTT. This translates into CASSQVMSGGNGNTIYF.

The rearrangement joins TRBV6-4 to TRBJ1-1, with D tentatively TRBD1 (5 bases). This CDR3 region has 12 residues. The V gene's germline CDR1 is MRHNA and CDR2 SNTAGT. The V and J ends lost 8 bases and 3 bases respectively, with 10 bases between them. The CDR3 DNA sequence: TGTGCCAGCCCCCGGGGGTACACTGAAGCTTTCTTT. Protein sequence: CASPRGYTEAFF.

The chain uses TRBV19 and TRBJ2-1; D may be TRBD2 (6 bases). Trimming pared 0 bases from V and 4 bases from J, leaving 10 bases between. Germline CDR1 reads LNHDA; CDR2 reads SQIVND (reference sequence). This CDR3 is 15 amino acids long. The CDR3 DNA follows: TGTGCCAGTAGTATAGAGGGTAGCGGTTACAATGAGCAGTTCTTC. Amino acids: CASSIEGSGYNEQFF.

The rearrangement joins TRBV15 to TRBJ1-4, with 10 nucleotides matching TRBD1. J lost 5 bases, V lost 2 bases, and 2 bases had no gene match. Germline V gene data show CDR1 as LNHNV and CDR2 as YYDKDF (reference sequence). The CDR3 covers 15 residues. The CDR3: CATSRRGQGNEKLFF. The CDR3 nucleotides are TGTGCCACCAGCAGACGGGGACAGGGGAATGAAAAACTGTTTTTT.

V usage is TRBV23-1 and J usage is TRBJ2-1; 7 bases align to TRBD1. TRBV23-1 carries the ORF label, with uncertain function. J was trimmed by 8 bases and V by 5 bases; bases with no gene match: 15. This CDR3 contains 16 residues. CDR3 in amino acids: CASSSTQGTLWHEQFF. CDR3 nucleotides: TGCGCCAGCAGTAGTACACAGGGGACGCTCTGGCATGAGCAGTTCTTC.

The chain uses TRBV5-6 and TRBJ2-3; D perhaps matches TRBD1 (6 bases). The length of the CDR3 is 18 residues. Trimming removed 6 bases at V and 0 bases at J, with 23 bases between. Per the germline V gene, CDR1 is SGHDT and CDR2 is YYEEEE. The CDR3 spells CASTIYRVRLTSTDTQYF. In DNA form, the CDR3 reads TGTGCCAGCACCATCTACAGGGTCAGGCTTACTAGCACAGATACGCAGTATTTT.

The chain employs TRBV27 and TRBJ2-3; 10 bases fit TRBD2. Germline-derived CDR1 and CDR2 are MNHEY and SMNVEV (reference sequence). This CDR3 is built from 18 residues. V was pared by 5 bases and J by 0 bases, with 11 bases of the junction left unmatched. This CDR3 reads CASSPRTSGKVSTDTQYF. CDR3 coding DNA: TGTGCCAGCAGTCCCCGGACTAGCGGCAAAGTAAGCACAGATACGCAGTATTTT.

The V and J genes are TRBV19 and TRBJ1-5, with 8 bases aligning to TRBD1. Germline V gives CDR1 LNHDA, CDR2 SQIVND (reference sequence). J was trimmed by 5 bases and V by 4 bases; bases with no gene match: 7. CDR3 length equals 15 residues. CDR3: CASSTGQGGYQPQHF. For the CDR3, the DNA is TGTGCCAGTAGTACCGGACAGGGAGGCTATCAGCCCCAGCATTTT. The whole variable domain, remainder taken from reference TRBV19 and TRBJ1-5, is DGGITQSPKYLFRKEGQNVTLSCEQNLNHDAMYWYRQDPGQGLRLIYYSQIVNDFQKGDIAEGYSVSREKKESFPLTVTSAQKNPTAFYLCASSTGQGGYQPQHFGDGTRLSIL.

V gene TRBV6-4 combines with J gene TRBJ2-3; the match to TRBD1 covers 10 bases. Per germline, CDR1 MRHNA and CDR2 SNTAGT. The CDR3 is 15 amino acids. J was trimmed by 1 base and V by 2 bases; bases with no gene match: 0. The CDR3 region is CASSDGTGGTDTQYF. CDR3 sequence (DNA): TGTGCCAGCAGTGACGGGACAGGGGGCACAGATACGCAGTATTTT.

This sequence joins TRBV20-1 and TRBJ2-5, with no clear D. Trimming left V 0 bases short and J 10 bases short, with 9 bases between. The CDR3 contains 11 residues. Germline V gene data show CDR1 as DFQATT and CDR2 as SNEGSKA (reference sequence). CDR3 DNA sequence: TGCAGTGCTAGAGATCATGGCATCCAGTACTTC. Its translation: CSARDHGIQYF.

A few counts support this clone. The chain employs TRBV4-1 and TRBJ2-7, with 8 bases fitting TRBD2. V lost 1 base to trimming and J lost 0 bases; unmatched junction nucleotides: 11. Germline loops: CDR1 MGHRA, CDR2 YSYEKL. This CDR3 region has 18 residues. DNA for the CDR3: TGCGCCAGCAGCCAAGTACATATCACTAGCGGCAACTCCTACGAGCAGTACTTC. This encodes CASSQVHITSGNSYEQYF.

This chain connects TRBV29-1 to TRBJ2-1, with TRBD1 matching 8 bases. The germline CDR1 and CDR2 sequences are SQVTM and ANQGSEA. After removal of 6 bases from V and 7 bases from J, the junction contained 5 bases not matched to a gene. The CDR3 sequence is 12 residues long. CDR3 in DNA: TGCAGCGTCGGCAGGGGGCTTAATGAGCAGTTCTTC. It translates to CSVGRGLNEQFF.

The chain combines TRBV11-3 with TRBJ2-2, with 7 bases matching TRBD2. With V trimmed by 7 bases and J by 5 bases, 10 bases remained unmatched. CDR1 is SGHNT, CDR2 YENEEA, per germline. The CDR3 consists of 15 residues. DNA of the CDR3: TGTGCCAGCATCTTGAGAGCGGGGTTGACCGGGGAGCTGTTTTTT. This sequence encodes CASILRAGLTGELFF. Combining the CDR3 with reference TRBV11-3 and TRBJ2-2 gives the whole variable domain EAGVVQSPRYKIIEKKQPVAFWCNPISGHNTLYWYLQNLGQGPELLIRYENEEAVDDSQLPKDRFSAERLKGVDSTLKIQPAELGDSAVYLCASILRAGLTGELFFGEGSRLTVL.

This rearrangement joins TRBV7-9 to TRBJ2-3; the match to TRBD2 covers 8 bases. Germline V gene sequence: CDR1 SEHNR, CDR2 FQNEAQ (reference sequence). There are 14 residues in the CDR3. With 10 bases clipped from V and 0 bases from J, the junction kept 6 bases outside the gene matches. The CDR3 sequence: CATPSGGSTDTQYF. The CDR3 DNA is TGTGCCACCCCATCGGGAGGGAGCACAGATACGCAGTATTTT. Full variable domain (outside the CDR3, taken from reference TRBV7-9 and TRBJ2-3): DTGVSQNPRHKITKRGQNVTFRCDPISEHNRLYWYRQTLGQGPEFLTYFQNEAQLEKSRLLSDRFSAERPKGSFSTLEIQRTEQGDSAMYLCATPSGGSTDTQYFGPGTRLTVL.

The chain has TRBV10-3 and TRBJ2-1, with D hard to call. The germline V gene has CDR1 ENHRY and CDR2 SYGVKD. CDR3 length equals 13 residues. V was cut by 8 bases and J by 4 bases, with 12 bases left in between. CDR3 amino acids: CAIEAALYNEQFF. The DNA of the CDR3 is TGTGCCATCGAGGCAGCCCTGTACAATGAGCAGTTCTTC.

This rearrangement joins TRBV5-4 to TRBJ1-1; tentative D call: TRBD1 (5 bases). In germline, CDR1 is SGHNT, CDR2 YYREEE (reference sequence). V was shortened by 3 bases and J by 2 bases, with 17 bases between the two germline ends. This CDR3 region has 16 residues. CDR3 nucleotides: TGTGCCAGCAGCTACGGACACACGAATCCCAACACTGAAGCTTTCTTT. Residues: CASSYGHTNPNTEAFF.

The chain combines TRBV6-2 or TRBV6-3 with TRBJ1-1; TRBD1 might be the D (5 bases). Looked up from germline, CDR1 is MNHEY and CDR2 is SVGEGT. Trimming shortened V by 5 bases and J by 6 bases, and 19 bases separated the two germline ends. The CDR3 loop spans 15 amino acids. CDR3 DNA: TGTGCCAGCAGTACTCGGCCTACAGGAATCCCTGAAGCTTTCTTT. Residues: CASSTRPTGIPEAFF.

This chain uses TRBV6-5 with TRBJ2-7; D is uncertain. V lost 10 bases and J 3 bases, leaving 13 bases between the germline ends. Germline V gene lookup returns CDR1 MNHEY and CDR2 SVGAGI. The CDR3 runs 12 residues. The chain's CDR3 is CAILGIRYEQYF. The CDR3 coding sequence is TGTGCCATCCTAGGTATTCGCTACGAGCAGTACTTC.